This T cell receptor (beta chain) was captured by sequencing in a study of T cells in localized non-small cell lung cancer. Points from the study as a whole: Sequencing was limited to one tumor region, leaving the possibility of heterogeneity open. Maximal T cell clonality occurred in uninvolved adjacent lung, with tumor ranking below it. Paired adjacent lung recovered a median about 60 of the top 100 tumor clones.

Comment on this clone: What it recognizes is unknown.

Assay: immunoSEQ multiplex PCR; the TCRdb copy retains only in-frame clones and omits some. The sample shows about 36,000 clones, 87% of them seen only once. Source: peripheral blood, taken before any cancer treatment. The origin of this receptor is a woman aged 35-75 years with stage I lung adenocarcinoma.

The CDR3 region is CASSISGTESTDTQYF. CDR3 DNA sequence: TGTGCCAGTAGTATTTCGGGGACCGAAAGCACAGATACGCAGTATTTT. The rearrangement joins TRBV19 to TRBJ2-3, with D perhaps assigned TRBD1 or TRBD2 (5 bases each). V dropped 3 bases and J dropped 0 bases, with 13 bases sitting between them. CDR1 is LNHDA and CDR2 is SQIVND in the germline V gene (reference sequence). The CDR3 sequence is 16 residues long.